This is a list of T cell receptor beta chains from one sample in a study of T cells in tuberculosis. Clones were read by immunoSEQ multiplex PCR, and TCRdb kept only the in-frame ones, dropping some. The sample holds over 40,000 clones; 95% are singletons and the top ten take 3% to 4%. The sample taken for sequencing was PBMCs. The origin of the receptors is a donor aged 10-30 years with latent tuberculosis or without tuberculosis infection. Both conserved end residues are trimmed from each CDR3. Each record gives: CDR3 length, J gene, V gene, CDR3 protein.

12,TRBJ1-2,TRBV5-4,ASSGRQGAYGYT
13,TRBJ1-1,TRBV6-5,ATRRADGIFTEAF
11,TRBJ2-3,TRBV29-1,SVDQGAADTQY
15,TRBJ2-4,TRBV30,AWSVGGGAGAKNIQY
14,TRBJ2-2,TRBV10-1,ASSQGAGSLIGELF
16,TRBJ2-3,TRBV5-1,ASSWTSGGNLGTDTQY
10,TRBJ1-1,TRBV6-1,ASRESGPWAF
14,TRBJ1-1,TRBV2,ASSGARTPRDTEAF
12,TRBJ1-1,TRBV7-9,ASSLKEAGTEAF
13,TRBJ1-2,TRBV14,ASSQDRQGIAGYT
8,TRBJ1-1,TRBV30,AWSLTEAF
11,TRBJ1-2,TRBV28,ASSLGQLIGYT
8,TRBJ1-1,TRBV30,AWSGQEAF
9,TRBJ1-2,TRBV5-1,ASRTGTGYT
14,TRBJ1-3,TRBV28,ASSPLSVPSGNTIY
14,TRBJ2-7,TRBV4-1,ASSQDQGTLGDEQY
14,TRBJ1-5,TRBV4-3,ASSQVVQSPNQPQH
14,TRBJ2-5,TRBV10-3,AISFLPAGDQETQY
12,TRBJ1-1,TRBV7-9,ASLREGKSTEAF
12,TRBJ2-7,TRBV6-5,ASRRGQGTYEQY
14,TRBJ1-1,TRBV5-4,ASSSGQGKAISEAF
10,TRBJ1-1,TRBV7-2,ASSQREDEAF
16,TRBJ1-6,TRBV7-2,ASSFPITESSYNSPLH
13,TRBJ2-7,TRBV7-9,ASSQRELSSYEQY
14,TRBJ1-1,TRBV4-3,ASSQDTGLHLTEAF
12,TRBJ1-5,TRBV9,ASSQGLSNQPQH
9,TRBJ1-1,TRBV2,ASSGETEAF
12,TRBJ1-6,TRBV2,ASSDGPWRPPLH
15,TRBJ2-7,TRBV7-9,ASSRGLAGGFSYEQY
11,TRBJ1-5,TRBV6-1,ASSEARRQPQH